The clone carrying this T cell receptor (beta chain) was seen repeatedly, ten times or more. Its antigen is undetermined. Sequencing templates came from extracted RNA that was reverse transcribed into cDNA. The data were produced by immunoSEQ multiplex PCR, yet TCRdb's version contains in-frame clones alone and is incomplete. The data show over 120,000 clones, roughly 50% seen once. This record belongs to a study of CD8+ T cells in alopecia areata. Study-level information: Twice a day, 5 to 10 mg of oral tofacitinib was administered to treated patients. Patients in the study were on tofacitinib for 6 to 18 months, then off it for 6 months.

Study-wide findings and caveats: Although TCR sharing was seen in mice, sharing across patients was less clear, possibly for HLA-related reasons.

In alopecia areata patients, both lesional scalp punch biopsies and peripheral blood were collected. The source of this sequence is a human donor with alopecia areata. This specimen consisted of CD4+ T cells sorted from blood, obtained at week 0.

DNA of the CDR3: TGTGCCAGCAGTTTTAGGGGCCCGGGGGGCACAGATACGCAGTATTTT. It codes for CASSFRGPGGTDTQYF. V is TRBV27 and J is TRBJ2-3, with a possible D match to TRBD2 (6 bases). V lost 3 bases, J lost 1 base, and 14 bases lay in between. CDR1 is MNHEY and CDR2 is SMNVEV in the germline V gene (reference sequence). The CDR3 contains 16 residues.